Listed below are T cell receptor beta chains from one sample, sequenced in a study of T cell responses to AZD1222 COVID-19 vaccine. Only in-frame clones appear in the TCRdb table, and some are missing; sequencing was by immunoSEQ multiplex PCR. The repertoire holds about 54,000 clones, with roughly 80% as singletons. The sequencing here drew on peripheral blood, taken on day 0 of AZD1222 vaccination. The receptors shown here come from an adult in good health. The CDR3 runs from the conserved cysteine through the conserved F or W. The order of the fields is J gene, D gene, V gene, CDR3 protein, CDR3 DNA. A D gene is named only where the DNA matches it firmly.

J gene: TRBJ2-3; D gene: .; V gene: TRBV18; CDR3 protein: CASSPYPDTQYF; CDR3 DNA: TGTGCCAGCTCACCTTACCCAGATACGCAGTATTTT
J gene: TRBJ1-5; D gene: .; V gene: TRBV7-8; CDR3 protein: CASSLDQVPTGYSNQPQHF; CDR3 DNA: TGTGCCAGCAGCTTAGACCAGGTTCCGACCGGTTATAGCAATCAGCCCCAGCATTTT
J gene: TRBJ1-1; D gene: .; V gene: TRBV10-3; CDR3 protein: CAISDTAEAFF; CDR3 DNA: TGTGCCATCAGTGATACGGCTGAAGCTTTCTTT
J gene: TRBJ1-2; D gene: .; V gene: TRBV20-1; CDR3 protein: CSARDPKPLTF; CDR3 DNA: TGCAGTGCTAGAGATCCCAAACCACTCACCTTC
J gene: TRBJ2-5; D gene: TRBD2; V gene: TRBV7-6; CDR3 protein: CASSPLAGGQETQYF; CDR3 DNA: TGTGCCAGCAGCCCACTGGCGGGGGGCCAAGAGACCCAGTACTTC
J gene: TRBJ1-3; D gene: .; V gene: TRBV11-2; CDR3 protein: CASSDSSGNTIYF; CDR3 DNA: TGTGCCAGCAGCGACAGCTCTGGAAACACCATATATTTT
J gene: TRBJ1-4; D gene: .; V gene: TRBV6-5; CDR3 protein: CASSSPGGNEKLFF; CDR3 DNA: TGTGCCAGCAGTTCACCGGGGGGTAATGAAAAACTGTTTTTT
J gene: TRBJ2-5; D gene: TRBD2; V gene: TRBV27; CDR3 protein: CASSPPFGAGGPGETQYF; CDR3 DNA: TGTGCCAGCAGTCCGCCCTTTGGAGCGGGGGGGCCGGGTGAGACCCAGTACTTC
J gene: TRBJ1-5; D gene: .; V gene: TRBV2; CDR3 protein: CASRYLYSNQPQHF; CDR3 DNA: TGTGCCAGTCGGTATTTATATAGCAATCAGCCCCAGCATTTT
J gene: TRBJ2-3; D gene: TRBD2; V gene: TRBV5-1; CDR3 protein: CASTYDSAGGDTDTQYF; CDR3 DNA: TGCGCCAGCACGTACGACTCAGCGGGAGGGGACACAGATACGCAGTATTTT